This T cell receptor (beta chain) was found in a study of blood T cell repertoires in COVID-19. CDR3 size: 17 residues. The germline gives CDR1 SGHVS, CDR2 FQNEAQ. V lost 4 bases, J lost 6 bases, and 14 bases stayed unmatched. Some clones are missing from TCRdb's copy, which holds only in-frame ones; the method was immunoSEQ multiplex PCR. The repertoire holds about 200,000 clones, with roughly 91% as singletons. Sequencing was done on a sample of PBMCs or T cells enriched from blood (not recorded which). The TCR sequence derives from a young woman with acute COVID-19. The rearrangement uses TRBV7-8 and TRBJ1-5, with 8 bases fitting TRBD1. In nucleotides, the CDR3 is TGTGCCAGCAGCTCCTCAGGGGGTCAGGGGGCCGGTCAGCCCCAGCATTTT. Protein sequence: CASSSSGGQGAGQPQHF.